The TCR beta chain under discussion was sequenced for a study of cytomegalovirus exposure and HLA in healthy donors. Overall study: Genotyping showed approximately 81% of over 350 donors falling in the Caucasian-associated ancestry cluster.

General observations from the study: Most TCRs appeared rarely, but some public TCRs recurred in many donors. It was in a later analysis that TCR association rates were seen to vary by HLA locus, highest for DRB1 and lowest for HLA-C.

The CDR3 is 12 amino acids. With 7 bases clipped from V and 2 bases from J, the junction kept 5 bases outside the gene matches. Germline values: CDR1 SQVTM, CDR2 ANQGSEA. The PCR was carried out with 60 Vbeta primers and 13 Jbeta primers. Data came from immunoSEQ multiplex PCR; TCRdb stores just in-frame clones and leaves some out. The table includes fewer than 200,000 clones, 70% to 90% detected once. In regard to this clone: Its antigen is currently unknown.

The genes are TRBV29-1 and TRBJ2-7, with TRBD1 matching 7 bases. The sequenced sample consisted of PBMCs. The source is a man aged 30 to 39 in good health and CMV-seropositive. DNA for the CDR3: TGCAGCGCCTTAGGGGGCCCCTACGAGCAGTACTTC. The encoded protein is CSALGGPYEQYF.